A single sample gave rise to the 2 T cell receptor beta chains below, sequenced in a study of regulatory T cells in long-lasting Graves disease. Documented time point: persistent/refractory GD, antithyroid drugs over 5 years with positive TRAb. TCR sequences were obtained from RNA taken from PBMCs. Arm-PCR of CDR3 regions and iRepertoire HTBI primers were the basis on which TCR beta libraries were built. TCRdb re-analysed the multiplex PCR reads in MiXCR, keeping a single row per CDR3 protein. The sample includes about 660,000 distinct CDR3 sequences, around 30% of them seen just once. Sequences were derived from peripheral blood mononuclear cells (PBMCs), sampled when the disease was refractory, from a patient treated with antithyroid drugs. These receptors originate from a female donor with Graves disease.

The table lists this clonotype with a few counts. The V gene is TRBV14, the J gene TRBJ1-1; no firm D call. V lost 1 base to trimming and J lost 0 bases, with 18 bases between them. Per germline, CDR1 SGHDN and CDR2 FVKESK. The CDR3 loop spans 18 amino acids. The CDR3 DNA reads TGTGCCAGCAGCCAAGCCCTTGACCCCCTCCGACTGAACACTGAAGCTTTCTTT. Translating gives CASSQALDPLRLNTEAFF.

This sequence joins TRBV7-3 and TRBJ2-5; D is possibly TRBD1 (6 bases). Germline values: CDR1 SGHTA, CDR2 FQGTGA. The CDR3 runs 14 residues. The V gene lost 4 bases and the J gene lost 5 bases, with 14 bases spanning the gap. CDR3 region: CASSSSRGSETQYF. The CDR3 coding sequence is TGTGCCAGCAGCTCAAGCAGGGGTTCGGAGACCCAGTACTTC.